Below, 4 T cell receptor beta chains from the same sample are listed, as sequenced in a study of cytomegalovirus exposure and HLA in healthy donors. Researchers ran the PCR with 60 Vbeta and 13 Jbeta primers. Produced via immunoSEQ multiplex PCR; TCRdb's table is partial and in-frame only. The repertoire consists of approximately 210,000 clones, with over 60% occurring once and the leading ten covering approximately 1%. Sequencing input: PBMCs. These receptors all stem from a woman aged 40 to 50 in good health and CMV-seronegative.

The chain is built from TRBV5-8 and TRBJ2-5, with D perhaps matching TRBD2 (5 bases). Deletions cut 1 base from V and 13 bases from J, with 17 bases between. Germline values: CDR1 SGHTS, CDR2 YDEGEE. The CDR3 covers 13 residues. CDR3 loop: CASSLSGLRVPYF. The CDR3 region has the DNA TGTGCCAGCAGCTTGAGTGGACTGCGGGTCCCGTACTTC.

V is TRBV30 and J is TRBJ1-1; 7 bases agree with TRBD1. Germline assignment: CDR1 GTSNPN and CDR2 SVGIG (reference sequence). V was pared by 5 bases and J by 4 bases, with 4 bases of the junction left unmatched. This CDR3 is built from 12 residues. CDR3 in amino acids: CAWGTVVTEAFF. CDR3 coding DNA: TGTGCCTGGGGGACAGTAGTCACTGAAGCTTTCTTT.

Written as DNA, the CDR3 is TGTGCCAGCAGCTTAGGTAGCGGGGCTACTACTAGCACAGATACGCAGTATTTT. Protein: CASSLGSGATTSTDTQYF. The chain is built from TRBV7-8 and TRBJ2-3; TRBD2 matches at 8 bases. CDR3 length: 18 residues. Unmatched junction bases numbered 9, after V lost 1 base and J lost 0 bases. The germline gives CDR1 SGHVS, CDR2 FQNEAQ.

The chain carries TRBV7-2 and TRBJ2-1; D is unclear. V gave up 5 bases and J gave up 1 base, with 12 bases separating them. CDR3 size: 15 residues. Looked up from germline, CDR1 is SGHTA and CDR2 is FQGNSA. CDR3 protein: CASSNSPSSYNEQFF. CDR3 DNA sequence: TGTGCCAGCAGCAACAGTCCCTCATCCTACAATGAGCAGTTCTTC.